The 32 T cell receptor beta chains below all came from one sample that was sequenced in a study of T cell responses to AZD1222 COVID-19 vaccine. The protocol was immunoSEQ multiplex PCR, while the TCRdb copy is restricted to in-frame clones and leaves out a portion. The sample records 150,000 to 200,000 clones, approximately 93% being singletons. The sequencing here drew on peripheral blood, taken on day 0 of AZD1222 vaccination. These receptors all stem from an adult in good health.

This clone has only a few counts. V usage is TRBV10-2 and J usage is TRBJ1-1; D call uncertain. V lost 4 bases and J lost 1, with 4 bases in between. CDR1 and CDR2 from the germline V gene are WSHSY and SAAADI. The CDR3 is 12 residues long. The CDR3 is CASSGGNTEAFF. The CDR3 DNA follows: TGCGCCAGCAGTGGGGGGAACACTGAAGCTTTCTTT.

V usage is TRBV15 and J usage is TRBJ1-2, with 7 bases lining up with TRBD1. V shed 3 bases and J 1 base; nucleotides not matched to a gene: 5. Looked up from germline, CDR1 is LNHNV and CDR2 is YYDKDF (reference sequence). This CDR3 contains 15 residues. The CDR3 DNA reads TGTGCCACCAGCAGGGGGACAGCTTTTAACTATGGCTACACCTTC. The encoded protein is CATSRGTAFNYGYTF.

J is TRBJ1-4 and V is TRBV5-6; a weak D match, TRBD1 (5 bases). The CDR3 contains 12 residues. Germline V gene data show CDR1 as SGHDT and CDR2 as YYEEEE. Trimming stripped 0 bases from V and 8 bases from J, with 5 bases between. Here the CDR3 reads CASSLGGEKLFF. The CDR3 DNA reads TGTGCCAGCAGCTTGGGGGGCGAAAAACTGTTTTTT.

This chain links TRBV5-1 with TRBJ1-2; the D gene is possibly TRBD1 (5 bases). Germline values: CDR1 SGHRS, CDR2 YFSETQ. CDR3 length: 14 residues. Between the trimmed V and J ends, which lost 0 bases and 5 bases, there was a span of 11 bases. CDR3 residues: CASSLAGDSYGYTF. The CDR3 DNA sequence: TGCGCCAGCAGCTTGGCAGGAGACAGTTATGGCTACACCTTC.

The rearrangement uses TRBV12-3 or TRBV12-4 and TRBJ2-5; the D is unclear. The CDR3 sequence is 13 residues long. V lost 6 bases to trimming and J lost 5 bases, with 13 bases between them. The CDR3 here is CASRNSPRETQYF. The CDR3 DNA follows: TGTGCCAGCAGGAACAGTCCCCGGGAGACCCAGTACTTC.

This rearrangement joins TRBV11-3 to TRBJ1-6, with 7 bases identical to TRBD1. The germline gives CDR1 SGHNT, CDR2 YENEEA. V trimming: 3 bases; J trimming: 10 bases; junction bases outside the gene matches: 9. The length of the CDR3 is 15 residues. This chain's CDR3 is CASSLSGQVGSPLHF. DNA for the CDR3: TGTGCCAGCAGCTTGTCCGGACAGGTTGGATCACCCCTCCACTTT.

The CDR3 DNA reads TGCGCCAGCAGCCGCCTGTCAGGGCGCACTGAAGCTTTCTTT. Translation: CASSRLSGRTEAFF. The chain links TRBV5-1 to TRBJ1-1, with D possibly matching TRBD1 (5 bases). Germline V gene sequence: CDR1 SGHRS, CDR2 YFSETQ. The CDR3 runs to 14 residues. V was cut by 4 bases and J by 4 bases, with 14 bases left in between.

The chain uses TRBV7-9 and TRBJ1-3; D uncertain. The CDR3 extends over 14 amino acids. Trimming removed 5 bases from V and 2 bases from J, with 10 bases in between. CDR1 is SEHNR, CDR2 FQNEAQ, per germline (reference sequence). This chain's CDR3 is CASSQSGPGNTIYF. The DNA for the CDR3 is TGTGCCAGCAGCCAATCAGGCCCTGGAAACACCATATATTTT.

This clone came up once. V gene TRBV19 combines with J gene TRBJ2-7, with TRBD2 as a possible D gene (5 bases). This CDR3 contains 18 residues. The germline V and J ends were trimmed by 4 bases and 6 bases, with 28 bases remaining between them. Germline V lookup: CDR1 LNHDA, CDR2 SQIVND (reference sequence). This CDR3 is CASSTSGVVGSHSSEQYF. The DNA of the CDR3 is TGTGCCAGTAGTACCTCCGGGGTCGTGGGGTCCCATTCGTCCGAGCAGTACTTC.

The genes are TRBV4-2 and TRBJ2-3; TRBD1 aligns across 12 bases. CDR1 LGHNA and CDR2 YNFKEQ come from the germline V gene. The V gene end was trimmed by 1 base and the J gene end by 2 bases; junction bases not matched to a gene: 4. This CDR3 is built from 17 residues. DNA for the CDR3: TGTGCCAGCAGCCAAGTGGGGGACAGGGGGCCCACAGATACGCAGTATTTT. Protein: CASSQVGDRGPTDTQYF.

The rearrangement links TRBV27 to TRBJ2-1; TRBD1 agrees at 8 bases. This CDR3 has 13 residues. V trimming: 2 bases; J trimming: 15 bases; junction bases outside the gene matches: 9. Germline CDR1 and CDR2: MNHEY and SMNVEV (reference sequence). The CDR3 reads CASSLQEDRASFF. CDR3 coding DNA: TGTGCCAGCAGTTTACAGGAGGACAGGGCCTCGTTCTTC.

The chain is built from TRBV28 and TRBJ1-2, with 8 bases matching TRBD1. Germline lookup yields CDR1 MDHEN and CDR2 SYDVKM. Losses at the gene ends were 2 bases for V and 7 bases for J; bases not matched to a gene: 6. The CDR3 totals 14 residues. For the CDR3, the DNA is TGTGCCAGCAGTTTACCGGCAGGGGGCATTGGCTACACCTTC. Protein product: CASSLPAGGIGYTF.

This sequence joins TRBV24-1 and TRBJ2-1; no reliable D call. The V end was cut by 5 bases, the J end by 4 bases, with 2 bases between. From germline, CDR1 is KGHDR and CDR2 SFDVKD. CDR3 size: 11 residues. In DNA, the CDR3 is TGTGCCACCAGTGCGTACAATGAGCAGTTCTTC. Translated, it gives CATSAYNEQFF.

V usage is TRBV5-1 and J usage is TRBJ2-3; 12 bases map to TRBD1. V shed 1 base and J 4 bases; nucleotides not matched to a gene: 7. CDR3 size: 17 residues. Germline CDR1 reads SGHRS; CDR2 reads YFSETQ. The CDR3 region has the DNA TGCGCCAGCAGCTTGTCTGGGACAGGGGGCTCGCCAGATACGCAGTATTTT. Its protein product is CASSLSGTGGSPDTQYF.

V is TRBV5-8 and J is TRBJ1-5, with 8 bases matching TRBD1. Germline-derived CDR1 and CDR2 are SGHTS and YDEGEE. The J segment lost 7 bases and the V segment lost 1 base, leaving 4 bases of the junction unmatched. The CDR3 is made up of 14 amino acids. CDR3 residues: CASSLSGGGQPQHF. The CDR3 nucleotides are TGTGCCAGCAGCTTGTCAGGGGGCGGGCAGCCCCAGCATTTT. The whole variable domain, filled in from reference TRBV5-8 and TRBJ1-5, reads EAGVTQSPTHLIKTRGQQATLRCSPISGHTSVYWYQQALGLGLQFLLWYDEGEERNRGNFPPRFSGRQFPNYSSELNVNALELEDSALYLCASSLSGGGQPQHFGDGTRLSIL.

V gene TRBV2 combines with J gene TRBJ2-2; 10 bases agree with TRBD1. The junction had 6 bases not matched to a gene; V was cut back by 10 bases and J by 4 bases. Per germline, CDR1 SNHLY and CDR2 FYNNEI. The CDR3 loop spans 14 amino acids. CDR3: CATRQGAFTGELFF. In nucleotides, the CDR3 is TGTGCCACCAGACAGGGGGCCTTCACCGGGGAGCTGTTTTTT.

V gene TRBV27 combines with J gene TRBJ2-1; 9 positions agree with TRBD2. The CDR3 contains 16 residues. CDR1 and CDR2 from the germline V gene are MNHEY and SMNVEV (reference sequence). Trimming took 3 bases from V and 8 from J; bases not matched to a gene: 11. CDR3 region: CASSFSSGEAMYEQFF. Written as DNA, the CDR3 is TGTGCCAGCAGTTTCTCTAGCGGGGAAGCCATGTATGAGCAGTTCTTC.

V usage is TRBV5-1 and J usage is TRBJ2-1, with 9 bases that match TRBD1. CDR3 length equals 20 residues. Trimming took 0 bases from V and 0 from J; bases not matched to a gene: 13. Germline CDR1 is SGHRS and CDR2 is YFSETQ. The CDR3 coding sequence is TGCGCCAGCAGCTTGGGTTGGAGGGGACAGGGACTTGGCTCCTACAATGAGCAGTTCTTC. Protein: CASSLGWRGQGLGSYNEQFF.

This sequence joins TRBV6-5 and TRBJ2-1; D not certain. The CDR3 covers 12 residues. The germline CDR1 and CDR2 sequences are MNHEY and SVGAGI. V was cut by 4 bases and J by 4 bases, with 5 bases left in between. The CDR3 is CASSSRYNEQFF. Written as DNA, the CDR3 is TGTGCCAGCAGTTCGAGGTACAATGAGCAGTTCTTC.

The chain uses TRBV2 and TRBJ2-7; unclear D gene. The V and J ends lost 4 bases and 0 bases respectively, with 16 bases between them. This CDR3 is built from 16 residues. Per the germline V gene, CDR1 is SNHLY and CDR2 is FYNNEI. As DNA, the CDR3 is TGTGCCAGCAGTGTTCCCCGCGACTCGAACTCCTACGAGCAGTACTTC. Protein product: CASSVPRDSNSYEQYF.

This chain links TRBV19 with TRBJ1-1; possible D gene TRBD1, 6 bases. CDR3 length: 14 amino acids. Trimming took off 9 bases at V and 4 bases at J, with 18 bases between the two ends. CDR1 and CDR2 from the germline V gene are LNHDA and SQIVND (reference sequence). The CDR3 is CASIRRGGVTEAFF. The CDR3 DNA sequence: TGTGCCAGCATACGTAGGGGGGGGGTCACTGAAGCTTTCTTT.

The chain has TRBV7-6 and TRBJ2-1; D is possibly TRBD1 or TRBD2 (6 bases each). The V end was cut by 3 bases, the J end by 0 bases, with 21 bases between. The CDR3 runs to 19 residues. In germline, CDR1 is SGHVS, CDR2 FNYEAQ. The CDR3 here is CASSFPRATGRGSYNEQFF. CDR3 sequence (DNA): TGTGCCAGCAGCTTCCCTAGGGCTACAGGGCGGGGCTCCTACAATGAGCAGTTCTTC. The whole variable domain, filled in from reference TRBV7-6 and TRBJ2-1, reads GAGVSQSPRYKVTKRGQDVALRCDPISGHVSLYWYRQALGQGPEFLTYFNYEAQQDKSGLPNDRFSAERPEGSISTLTIQRTEQRDSAMYRCASSFPRATGRGSYNEQFFGPGTRLTVL.

This clone was found a few times. This specimen includes other DNA sequences encoding the same CDR3. In nucleotides, the CDR3 is TGTGCCAGCACCCCCAGGGGGCTGGGCTATGGCTACACCTTC. Translating gives CASTPRGLGYGYTF. The J gene is TRBJ1-2, the V gene TRBV28, with 8 positions matching TRBD1. Germline V gives CDR1 MDHEN, CDR2 SYDVKM. With V trimmed by 7 bases and J by 4 bases, 8 bases remained unmatched. This CDR3 spans 14 amino acids.

The chain carries TRBV30 and TRBJ2-7; 7 bases align to TRBD1. Germline CDR1 GTSNPN, CDR2 SVGIG (reference sequence). This CDR3 has 13 amino acids. V lost 4 bases, J lost 6 bases, and 9 bases stayed unmatched. The CDR3 DNA reads as TGTGCCTGGACCGACAGGGTTTTTCGCGAGCAGTACTTC. Translated, it gives CAWTDRVFREQYF.

J is TRBJ2-7 and V is TRBV9, with 9 bases identical to TRBD1. Trimming removed 4 bases from V and 3 bases from J; junction bases left unmatched: 8. Germline values: CDR1 SGDLS, CDR2 YYNGEE. The CDR3 length is 15 residues. The CDR3 spells CASSPGQGLNYEQYF. The CDR3 region has the DNA TGTGCCAGCAGCCCCGGACAGGGGTTGAACTACGAGCAGTACTTC.

This clone has a count of ten or more. The chain has TRBV15 and TRBJ2-3; tentative D call: TRBD2 (6 bases). Trimming shortened V by 0 bases and J by 1 base, and 17 bases separated the two germline ends. The germline V gene encodes CDR1 LNHNV and CDR2 YYDKDF (reference sequence). The CDR3 totals 18 residues. Written as DNA, the CDR3 is TGTGCCACCAGCAGAGATCCTCGGTCCGGGAGCGGCACAGATACGCAGTATTTT. This codes for CATSRDPRSGSGTDTQYF.

The chain is built from TRBV15 and TRBJ2-1, with TRBD1 as a possible D gene (5 bases). The CDR3 spans 14 residues. V was shortened by 1 base and J by 6 bases, with 10 bases between the two germline ends. Germline CDR1 LNHNV, CDR2 YYDKDF (reference sequence). Written as DNA, the CDR3 is TGTGCCACCAGCAGAGGGGGCCAGTCCAATGAGCAGTTCTTC. The encoded protein is CATSRGGQSNEQFF.

The chain recombines TRBV4-1 with TRBJ1-1, with unresolved D. With 4 bases removed from V and 1 base from J, the gap between germline ends came to 13 bases. The CDR3 contains 15 residues. Germline CDR1 reads MGHRA; CDR2 reads YSYEKL. CDR3 in DNA: TGCGCCAGCAGCCCCTTTGGGTCCGCGAACACTGAAGCTTTCTTT. Translation gives CASSPFGSANTEAFF.

The V gene is TRBV6-5, the J gene TRBJ1-1, with 9 nucleotides matching TRBD1. CDR1 and CDR2 (germline): MNHEY, SVGAGI. V shed 6 bases and J 1 base; nucleotides not matched to a gene: 6. The CDR3 is 15 amino acids. The CDR3 reads CASRDGTGRNTEAFF. In nucleotides, the CDR3 is TGTGCCAGCAGGGACGGGACAGGGAGGAACACTGAAGCTTTCTTT.

This rearrangement joins TRBV6-5 to TRBJ1-1; D not certain. The CDR3 is made up of 11 amino acids. V lost 6 bases, J lost 2 bases, and 4 bases lay in between. Per germline, CDR1 MNHEY and CDR2 SVGAGI. DNA of the CDR3: TGTGCCAGCAGCTCAAACACTGAAGCTTTCTTT. Encoded protein: CASSSNTEAFF.

CDR3 residues: CASSPGQGDEQYF. As DNA, the CDR3 is TGTGCCAGCAGTCCGGGACAGGGGGACGAGCAGTACTTC. V and J are TRBV11-3 and TRBJ2-7; 11 bases are a match to TRBD1. The CDR3 contains 13 residues. J lost 5 bases, V lost 6 bases, and 3 bases had no gene match. CDR1 and CDR2 (germline): SGHNT, YENEEA.

This chain uses TRBV5-1 with TRBJ2-5, with 9 bases lining up with TRBD1. CDR1 SGHRS and CDR2 YFSETQ come from the germline V gene. The CDR3 spans 19 residues. Trimming at V came to 0 bases and at J to 1 base, leaving 13 bases not matched to a gene. This CDR3 is CASSLGIQGAGDLQETQYF. CDR3 coding DNA: TGCGCCAGCAGCTTGGGGATACAGGGGGCGGGGGATCTCCAAGAGACCCAGTACTTC.